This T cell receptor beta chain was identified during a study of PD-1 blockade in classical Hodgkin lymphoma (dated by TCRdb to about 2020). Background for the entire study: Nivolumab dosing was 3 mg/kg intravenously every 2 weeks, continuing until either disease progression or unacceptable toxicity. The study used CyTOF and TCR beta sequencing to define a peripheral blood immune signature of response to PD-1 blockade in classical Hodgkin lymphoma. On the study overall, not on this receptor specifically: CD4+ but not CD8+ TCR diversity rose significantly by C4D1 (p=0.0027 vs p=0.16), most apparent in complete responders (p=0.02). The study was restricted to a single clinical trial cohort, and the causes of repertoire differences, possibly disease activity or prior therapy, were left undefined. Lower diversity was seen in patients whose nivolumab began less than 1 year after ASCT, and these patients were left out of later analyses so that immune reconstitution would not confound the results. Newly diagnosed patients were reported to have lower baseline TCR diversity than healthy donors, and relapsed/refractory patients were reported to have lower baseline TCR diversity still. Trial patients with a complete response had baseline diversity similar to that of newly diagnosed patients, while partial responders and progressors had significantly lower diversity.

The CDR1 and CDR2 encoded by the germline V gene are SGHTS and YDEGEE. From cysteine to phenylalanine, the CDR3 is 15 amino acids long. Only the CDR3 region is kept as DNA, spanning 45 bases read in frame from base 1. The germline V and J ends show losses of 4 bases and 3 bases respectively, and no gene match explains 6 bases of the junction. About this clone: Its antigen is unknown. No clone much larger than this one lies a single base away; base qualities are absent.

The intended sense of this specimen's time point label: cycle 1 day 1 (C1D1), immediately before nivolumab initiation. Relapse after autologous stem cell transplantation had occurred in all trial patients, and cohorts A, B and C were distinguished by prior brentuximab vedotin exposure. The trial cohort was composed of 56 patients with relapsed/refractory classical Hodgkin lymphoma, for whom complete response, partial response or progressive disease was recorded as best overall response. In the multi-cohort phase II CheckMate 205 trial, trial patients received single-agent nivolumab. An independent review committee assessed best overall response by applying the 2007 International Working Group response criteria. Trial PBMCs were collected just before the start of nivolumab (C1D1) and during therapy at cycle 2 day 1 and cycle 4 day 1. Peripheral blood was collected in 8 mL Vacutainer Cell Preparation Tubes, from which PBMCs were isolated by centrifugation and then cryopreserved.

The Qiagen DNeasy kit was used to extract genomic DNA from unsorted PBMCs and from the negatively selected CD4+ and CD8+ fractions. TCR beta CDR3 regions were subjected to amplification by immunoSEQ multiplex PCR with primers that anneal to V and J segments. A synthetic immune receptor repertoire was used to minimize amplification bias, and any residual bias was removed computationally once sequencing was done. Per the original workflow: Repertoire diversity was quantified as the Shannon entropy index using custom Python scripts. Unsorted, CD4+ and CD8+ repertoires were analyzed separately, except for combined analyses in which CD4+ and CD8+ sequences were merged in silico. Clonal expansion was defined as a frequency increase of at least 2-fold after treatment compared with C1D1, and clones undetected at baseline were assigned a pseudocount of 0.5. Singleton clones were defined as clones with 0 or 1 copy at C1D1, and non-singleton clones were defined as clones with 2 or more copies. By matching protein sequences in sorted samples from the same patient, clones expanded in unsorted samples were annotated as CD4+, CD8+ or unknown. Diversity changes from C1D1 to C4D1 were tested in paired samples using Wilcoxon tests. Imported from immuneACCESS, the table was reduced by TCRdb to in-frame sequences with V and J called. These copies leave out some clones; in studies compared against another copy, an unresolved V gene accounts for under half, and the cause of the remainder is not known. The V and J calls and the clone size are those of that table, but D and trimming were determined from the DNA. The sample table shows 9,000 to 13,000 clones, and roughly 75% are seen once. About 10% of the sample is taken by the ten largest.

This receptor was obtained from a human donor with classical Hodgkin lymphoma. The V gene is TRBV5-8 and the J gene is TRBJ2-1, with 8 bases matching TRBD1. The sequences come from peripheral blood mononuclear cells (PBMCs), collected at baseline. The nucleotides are TGTGCCAGCAGCCGACAGGGGCTCAGCTACAATGAGCAGTTCTTC. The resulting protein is CASSRQGLSYNEQFF.